These 10 T cell receptor beta chains share one sample of origin, sequenced in a study of CD8 T cells in Susac syndrome. RNA amounts of roughly 0.45 to 1 ug underwent reverse transcription with random hexamers. TCRdb passed the immunoSEQ multiplex PCR reads through MiXCR, listing each CDR3 protein once. The sample shows about 210,000 distinct CDR3 sequences, roughly 94% of them seen only once. The sample taken for sequencing was CD4+ T cells from PBMCs. These TCRs come from a human donor with multiple sclerosis.

V usage is TRBV27 and J usage is TRBJ2-7; D perhaps matches TRBD2 (6 bases). In germline, CDR1 is MNHEY, CDR2 SMNVEV (reference sequence). V was pared by 1 base and J by 2 bases, with 12 bases between. The CDR3 covers 15 residues. CDR3 sequence reads: CASSLYGPGAYEQYF. CDR3 in DNA: TGTGCCAGCAGTTTATACGGCCCGGGGGCCTACGAGCAGTACTTC.

This chain joins TRBV3-1 and TRBJ1-5; D gene unclear. The CDR3 totals 14 residues. CDR1 is LGHDT, CDR2 YNNKEL, per germline (reference sequence). V dropped 4 bases and J dropped 5 bases, with 12 bases sitting between them. The DNA of the CDR3 is TGTGCCAGCAGCCCGGGCTCTTTTGATCAGCCCCAGCATTTT. Translating gives CASSPGSFDQPQHF.

V gene TRBV6-5 combines with J gene TRBJ1-2, with 7 bases lining up with TRBD1. The ends lost 6 bases at V and 4 bases at J; junction bases unmatched: 8. This CDR3 spans 14 amino acids. Per germline, CDR1 MNHEY and CDR2 SVGAGI. In DNA form, the CDR3 reads TGTGCCAGCAGGACGGGACAGATTTCCTATGGCTACACCTTC. Translating it yields CASRTGQISYGYTF.

The chain links TRBV7-9 to TRBJ2-5; D is unclear. Trimming took off 7 bases at V and 2 bases at J, with 8 bases between the two ends. Germline V gene sequence: CDR1 SEHNR, CDR2 FQNEAQ (reference sequence). The CDR3 totals 12 residues. As DNA, the CDR3 is TGTGCCAGCACGCAACAGCAAGAGACCCAGTACTTC. This codes for CASTQQQETQYF.

The genes are TRBV6-5 and TRBJ1-2, with 9 positions matching TRBD1. Trimming took 0 bases from V and 6 from J; bases not matched to a gene: 8. The CDR3 extends over 16 amino acids. Germline V CDR1 and CDR2: MNHEY, SVGAGI. DNA for the CDR3: TGTGCCAGCAGTTACTCACCGGGACAGGGCTTTAATGGCTACACCTTC. Translated, it gives CASSYSPGQGFNGYTF.

The chain is built from TRBV12-3 or TRBV12-4 and TRBJ2-7; D could derive from TRBD1 or TRBD2 (6 bases each). This CDR3 is built from 14 residues. V shed 6 bases and J shed 5 bases, with 17 bases lying between them. CDR3 sequence: CASRLQGLGHEQYF. For the CDR3, the DNA is TGTGCCAGCAGGTTACAGGGACTTGGGCACGAGCAGTACTTC.

The rearrangement uses TRBV2 and TRBJ1-1, with TRBD1 matching 7 bases. The CDR3 covers 13 residues. CDR1 and CDR2 (germline): SNHLY, FYNNEI. V lost 6 bases and J lost 1; bases outside the gene matches: 2. The CDR3 reads CASRGTENTEAFF. The CDR3 DNA sequence: TGTGCCAGCAGGGGGACAGAGAACACTGAAGCTTTCTTT.

The CDR3 sequence: CASSLGQESYEQYV. In DNA, the CDR3 is TGTGCCAGCAGCCTAGGACAGGAGTCCTACGAGCAGTACGTC. The chain employs TRBV5-4 and TRBJ2-7, with 7 bases identical to TRBD1. The V and J ends lost 4 bases and 1 base, in that order; junction bases with no gene match: 5. CDR3 size: 14 residues. CDR1 is SGHNT, CDR2 YYREEE, per germline (reference sequence).

The chain links TRBV5-4 to TRBJ2-5, with a weak D call TRBD1 (6 bases). Germline assignment: CDR1 SGHNT and CDR2 YYREEE (reference sequence). This CDR3 spans 16 amino acids. V was trimmed by 4 bases and J by 5 bases, leaving 21 bases between them. The chain's CDR3 is CASSLRTVATIETQYF. In DNA, the CDR3 is TGTGCCAGCAGCCTTAGGACAGTAGCCACGATTGAGACCCAGTACTTC.

The chain employs TRBV14 and TRBJ2-2; D not resolved. This CDR3 has 12 residues. V lost 4 bases, J lost 8 bases, and 8 bases lay in between. Germline CDR1 and CDR2: SGHDN and FVKESK. CDR3 amino acids: CASSRNPGELFF. The CDR3 DNA reads as TGTGCCAGCAGCCGAAATCCGGGGGAGCTGTTTTTT.